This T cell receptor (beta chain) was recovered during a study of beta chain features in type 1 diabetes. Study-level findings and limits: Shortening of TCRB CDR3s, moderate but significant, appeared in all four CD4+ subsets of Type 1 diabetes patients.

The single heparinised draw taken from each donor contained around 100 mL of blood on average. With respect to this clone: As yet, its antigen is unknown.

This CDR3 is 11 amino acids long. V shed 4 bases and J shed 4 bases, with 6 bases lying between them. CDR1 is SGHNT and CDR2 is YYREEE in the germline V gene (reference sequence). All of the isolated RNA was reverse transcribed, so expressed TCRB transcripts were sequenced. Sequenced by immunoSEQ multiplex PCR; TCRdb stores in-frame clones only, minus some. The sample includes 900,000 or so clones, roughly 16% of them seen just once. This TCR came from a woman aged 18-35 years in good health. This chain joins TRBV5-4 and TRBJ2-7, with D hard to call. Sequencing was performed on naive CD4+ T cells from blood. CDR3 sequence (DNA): TGTGCCAGCAGCAGAACGTACGAGCAGTACTTC. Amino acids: CASSRTYEQYF.